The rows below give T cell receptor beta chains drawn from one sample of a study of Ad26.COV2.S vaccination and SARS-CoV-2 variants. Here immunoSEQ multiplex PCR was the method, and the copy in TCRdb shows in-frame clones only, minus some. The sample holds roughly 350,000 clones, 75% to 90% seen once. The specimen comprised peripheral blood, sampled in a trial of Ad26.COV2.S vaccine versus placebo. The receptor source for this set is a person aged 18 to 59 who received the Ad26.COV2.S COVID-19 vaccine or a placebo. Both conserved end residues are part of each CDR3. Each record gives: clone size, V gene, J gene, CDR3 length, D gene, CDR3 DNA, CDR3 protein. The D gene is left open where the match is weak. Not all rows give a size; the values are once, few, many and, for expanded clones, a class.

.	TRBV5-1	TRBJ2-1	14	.	TGCGCCAGCAGCTCGGGCCACGGTAACAATGAGCAGTTCTTC	CASSSGHGNNEQFF
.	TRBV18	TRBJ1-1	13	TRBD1	TGTGCCAGCTCAGGAGGGACAGGGACGGATGCTTTCTTT	CASSGGTGTDAFF
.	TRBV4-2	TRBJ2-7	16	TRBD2	TGTGCCAGCAGCCAAGATGTAGGACTAGAGTCCTACGAGCAGTACTTC	CASSQDVGLESYEQYF
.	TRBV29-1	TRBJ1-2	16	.	TGCAGCGTCATACGTATCGGGAACAGCGCCTACTATGGCTACACCTTC	CSVIRIGNSAYYGYTF
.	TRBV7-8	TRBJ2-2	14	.	TGTGCCAGCGGGGGACTTACGAACACCGGGGAGCTGTTTTTT	CASGGLTNTGELFF
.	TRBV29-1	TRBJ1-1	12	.	TGCAGCGTTGAGGGACGGCGATCGATGGCTTTCTTT	CSVEGRRSMAFF
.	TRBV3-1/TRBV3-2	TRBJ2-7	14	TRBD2	TGTGCCAGCAGCCAGGGACTAGCGGGATACGAGCAGTACTTC	CASSQGLAGYEQYF
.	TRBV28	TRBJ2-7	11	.	TGTGCCAGCCGTAAAGGCTCGGAGCAGTACTTC	CASRKGSEQYF
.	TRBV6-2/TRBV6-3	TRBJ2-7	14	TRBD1	TGTGCCAGCAGTTACCCGGGACAGGGTTACGAGCAGTACTTC	CASSYPGQGYEQYF
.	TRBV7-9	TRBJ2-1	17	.	TGTGCCAGCAGCTCATACGGAGGCGGGTGGTTCTACAATGAGCAGTTCTTC	CASSSYGGGWFYNEQFF
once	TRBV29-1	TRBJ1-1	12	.	TGCAGCGTTGCGGGCGGCAACACTGAAGCTTTCTTT	CSVAGGNTEAFF
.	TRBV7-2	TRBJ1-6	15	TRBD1	TGTGCCAGCAGGAGCGGGGACAGGTTGGGTTCACCCCTCCACTTT	CASRSGDRLGSPLHF
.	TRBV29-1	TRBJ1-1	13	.	TGCAGCGGTGATCGAGCAGGGAACACTGAAGCTTTCTTT	CSGDRAGNTEAFF
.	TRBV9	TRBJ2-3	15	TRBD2	TGTGCCAGCAGCGTAGGGGACTACATCACAGATACGCAGTATTTT	CASSVGDYITDTQYF
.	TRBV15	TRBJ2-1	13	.	TGTGCCACCAGCAGAGACCCAGGGGATGAGCAGTTCTTC	CATSRDPGDEQFF
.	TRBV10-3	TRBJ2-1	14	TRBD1	TGTGCCATCAGTGGACAGGGAATCGACAATGAGCAGTTCTTC	CAISGQGIDNEQFF
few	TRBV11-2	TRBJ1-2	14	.	TGTGCCAGCAGCTTGGGAGGGGGAAACTATGGCTACACCTTC	CASSLGGGNYGYTF
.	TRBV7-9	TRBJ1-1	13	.	TGTGCCAGCAGCTTAGCCCGGAACACTGAAGCTTTCTTT	CASSLARNTEAFF
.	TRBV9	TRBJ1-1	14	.	TGTGCCAGCAGCGCTAGGGATTTGGGGACTGAAGCTTTCTTT	CASSARDLGTEAFF
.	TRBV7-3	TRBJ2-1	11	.	TGTGCCAGCAGCTTAATATATGAGCAGTTCTTC	CASSLIYEQFF
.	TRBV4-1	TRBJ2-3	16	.	TGCGCCAGCAGCCCTACCCTGCAGGGGAGCACAGATACGCAGTATTTT	CASSPTLQGSTDTQYF
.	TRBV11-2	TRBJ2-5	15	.	TGTGCCAGCAGCTTAGAAACAGCCCCAAGAGAGACCCAGTACTTC	CASSLETAPRETQYF
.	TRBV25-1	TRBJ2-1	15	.	TGTGCCAGCAGTGAGACAGGGAGGAAATACAATGAGCAGTTCTTC	CASSETGRKYNEQFF
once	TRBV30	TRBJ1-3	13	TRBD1	TGTGCCTGGAGTCCAGGGGGTGGAAACACCATATATTTT	CAWSPGGGNTIYF
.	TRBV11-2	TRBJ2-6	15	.	TGTGCCAGCAGCTTACGGGGGTCTGGGGCCAACGTCCTGACTTTC	CASSLRGSGANVLTF
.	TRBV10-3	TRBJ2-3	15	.	TGTGCCATCAGTGAGTCTGGGGGTAGGGGAGATACGCAGTATTTT	CAISESGGRGDTQYF
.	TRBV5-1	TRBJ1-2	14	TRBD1	TGCGCCAGCAGCCCGACAGGGGGATACTATGGCTACACCTTC	CASSPTGGYYGYTF
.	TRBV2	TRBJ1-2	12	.	TGTGCCAGCAGGCGACAGGTCTATGGCTACACCTTC	CASRRQVYGYTF
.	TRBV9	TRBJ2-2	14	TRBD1	TGTGCCAGCAGCGGACAGGGGGATGGCGGGGAGCTGTTTTTT	CASSGQGDGGELFF
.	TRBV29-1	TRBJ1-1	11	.	TGCAGCGTTGACAGGGAGGGTGAAGCTTTCTTT	CSVDREGEAFF
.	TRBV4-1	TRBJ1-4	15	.	TGCGCCAGCAGCCAATCCGACAGCGGTCGTGAAAAACTGTTTTTT	CASSQSDSGREKLFF
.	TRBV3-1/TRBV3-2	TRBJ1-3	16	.	TGTGCCAGCACCTCCAAGGGTGTAGGGATCGGAAACACCATATATTTT	CASTSKGVGIGNTIYF
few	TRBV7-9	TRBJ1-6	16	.	TGTGCCAGCTGCAATCTAGAAACAGACGGGGTTTCACCCCTCCACTTT	CASCNLETDGVSPLHF
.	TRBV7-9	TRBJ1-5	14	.	TGTGCCAGCAGCTTAGGGGCCAGCAATCAGCCCCAGCATTTT	CASSLGASNQPQHF